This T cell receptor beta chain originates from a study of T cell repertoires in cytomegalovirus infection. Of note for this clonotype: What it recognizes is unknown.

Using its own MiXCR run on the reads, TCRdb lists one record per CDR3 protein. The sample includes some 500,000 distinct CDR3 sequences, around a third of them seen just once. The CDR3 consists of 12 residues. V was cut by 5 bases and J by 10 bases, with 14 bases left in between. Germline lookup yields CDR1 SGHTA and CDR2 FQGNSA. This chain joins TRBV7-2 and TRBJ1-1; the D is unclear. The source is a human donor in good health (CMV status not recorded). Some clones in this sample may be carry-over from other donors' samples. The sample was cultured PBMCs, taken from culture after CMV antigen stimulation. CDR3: CASSQRGSVAFF. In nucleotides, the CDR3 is TGTGCCAGCAGCCAACGTGGTTCAGTAGCTTTCTTT.